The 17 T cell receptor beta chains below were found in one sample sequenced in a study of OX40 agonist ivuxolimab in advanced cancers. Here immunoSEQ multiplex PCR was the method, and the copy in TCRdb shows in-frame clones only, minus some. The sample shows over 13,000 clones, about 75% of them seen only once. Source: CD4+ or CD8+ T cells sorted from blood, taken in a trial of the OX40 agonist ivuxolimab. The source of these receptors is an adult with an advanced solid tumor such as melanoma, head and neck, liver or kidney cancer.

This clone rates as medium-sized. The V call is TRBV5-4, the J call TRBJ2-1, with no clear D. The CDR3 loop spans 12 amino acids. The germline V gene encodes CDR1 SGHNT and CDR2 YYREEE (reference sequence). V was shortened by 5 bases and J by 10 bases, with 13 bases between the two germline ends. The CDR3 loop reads CASSPTSEEQFF. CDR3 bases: TGTGCCAGCAGTCCCACGTCCGAGGAGCAGTTCTTC.

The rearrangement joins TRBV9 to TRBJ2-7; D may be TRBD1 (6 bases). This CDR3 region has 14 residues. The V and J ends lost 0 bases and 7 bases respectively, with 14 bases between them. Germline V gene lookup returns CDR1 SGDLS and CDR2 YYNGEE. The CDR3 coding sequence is TGTGCCAGCAGCGTAGGACAGGCCTCGGGGGAGCAGTACTTC. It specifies CASSVGQASGEQYF. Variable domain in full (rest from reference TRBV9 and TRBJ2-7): DSGVTQTPKHLITATGQRVTLRCSPRSGDLSVYWYQQSLDQGLQFLIQYYNGEERAKGNILERFSAQQFPDLHSELNLSSLELGDSALYFCASSVGQASGEQYFGPGTRLTVT.

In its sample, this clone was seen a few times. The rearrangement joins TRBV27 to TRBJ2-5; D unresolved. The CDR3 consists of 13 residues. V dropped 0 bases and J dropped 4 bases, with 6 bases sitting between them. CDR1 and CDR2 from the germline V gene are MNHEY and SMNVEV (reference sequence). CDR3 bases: TGTGCCAGCAGTTTATCGATCGGAGAGACCCAGTACTTC. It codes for CASSLSIGETQYF.

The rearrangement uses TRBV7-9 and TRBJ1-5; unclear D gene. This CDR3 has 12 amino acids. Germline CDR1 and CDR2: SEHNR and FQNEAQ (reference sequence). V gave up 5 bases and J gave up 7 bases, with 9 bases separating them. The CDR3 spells CASSPPGQPQHF. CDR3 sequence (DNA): TGTGCCAGCAGCCCCCCAGGACAGCCCCAGCATTTT.

The CDR3 reads CSVEDRAGDHLNYGYTF. DNA for the CDR3: TGCAGCGTTGAAGATAGGGCAGGGGACCACCTTAACTATGGCTACACCTTC. The rearrangement uses TRBV29-1 and TRBJ1-2; D perhaps matches TRBD1 (6 bases). Germline CDR1 SQVTM, CDR2 ANQGSEA. With 0 bases removed from V and 1 base from J, the gap between germline ends came to 18 bases. CDR3 length: 17 residues.

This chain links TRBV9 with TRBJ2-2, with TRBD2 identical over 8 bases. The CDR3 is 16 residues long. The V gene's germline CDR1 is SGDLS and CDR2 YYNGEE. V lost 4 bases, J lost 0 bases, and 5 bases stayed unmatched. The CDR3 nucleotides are TGTGCCAGCAGCCCCCGGGAGGGATCGAACACCGGGGAGCTGTTTTTT. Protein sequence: CASSPREGSNTGELFF.

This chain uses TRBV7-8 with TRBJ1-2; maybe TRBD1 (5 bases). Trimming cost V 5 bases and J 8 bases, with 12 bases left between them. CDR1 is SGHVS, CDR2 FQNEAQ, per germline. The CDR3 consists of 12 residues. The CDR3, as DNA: TGTGCCAGCAGCACCGGGAGGGACGGCTACACCTTC. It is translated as CASSTGRDGYTF.

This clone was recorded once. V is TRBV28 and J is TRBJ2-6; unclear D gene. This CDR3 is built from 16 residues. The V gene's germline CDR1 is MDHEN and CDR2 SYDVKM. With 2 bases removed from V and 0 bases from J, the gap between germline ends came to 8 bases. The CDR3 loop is CASSLGLYSGANVLTF. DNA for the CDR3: TGTGCCAGCAGTTTAGGGCTATACTCTGGGGCCAACGTCCTGACTTTC.

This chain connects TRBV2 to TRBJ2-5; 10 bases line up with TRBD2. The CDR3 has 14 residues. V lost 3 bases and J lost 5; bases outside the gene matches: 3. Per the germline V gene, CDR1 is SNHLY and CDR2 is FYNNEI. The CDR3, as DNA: TGTGCCAGCAGTGACCCGGGACTAGCGGAGACCCAGTACTTC. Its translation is CASSDPGLAETQYF.

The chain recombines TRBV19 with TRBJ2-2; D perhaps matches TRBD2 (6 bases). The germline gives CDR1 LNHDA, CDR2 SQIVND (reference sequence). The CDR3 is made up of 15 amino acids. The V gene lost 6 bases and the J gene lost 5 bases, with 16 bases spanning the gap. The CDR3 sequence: CASRAPLLATGELFF. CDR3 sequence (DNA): TGTGCCAGTAGGGCCCCCCTACTAGCAACCGGGGAGCTGTTTTTT. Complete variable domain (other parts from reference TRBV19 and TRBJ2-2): DGGITQSPKYLFRKEGQNVTLSCEQNLNHDAMYWYRQDPGQGLRLIYYSQIVNDFQKGDIAEGYSVSREKKESFPLTVTSAQKNPTAFYLCASRAPLLATGELFFGEGSRLTVL.

CDR3: CASSLVEGADTEAFF. Here the CDR3 DNA reads TGTGCCAGCAGCTTAGTGGAGGGGGCGGACACTGAAGCTTTCTTT. The chain employs TRBV13 and TRBJ1-1; the match to TRBD1 covers 7 bases. Unmatched junction bases numbered 5, after V lost 1 base and J lost 3 bases. The CDR3 spans 15 residues. From germline, CDR1 is PRHDT and CDR2 FYEKMQ (reference sequence).

CDR3 residues: CASSWRGLNTEAFF. The CDR3 DNA reads TGTGCCAGCAGTTGGAGGGGGTTGAACACTGAAGCTTTCTTT. This rearrangement joins TRBV28 to TRBJ1-1; possible D gene TRBD1, 6 bases. The length of the CDR3 is 14 residues. V lost 4 bases, J lost 0 bases, and 9 bases lay in between. Germline CDR1 is MDHEN and CDR2 is SYDVKM.

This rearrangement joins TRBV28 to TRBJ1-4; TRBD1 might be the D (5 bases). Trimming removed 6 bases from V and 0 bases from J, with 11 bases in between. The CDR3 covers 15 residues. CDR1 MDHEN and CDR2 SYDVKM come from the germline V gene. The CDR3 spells CASSSDSSTNEKLFF. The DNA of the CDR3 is TGTGCCAGCAGCTCAGACAGTTCAACTAATGAAAAACTGTTTTTT.

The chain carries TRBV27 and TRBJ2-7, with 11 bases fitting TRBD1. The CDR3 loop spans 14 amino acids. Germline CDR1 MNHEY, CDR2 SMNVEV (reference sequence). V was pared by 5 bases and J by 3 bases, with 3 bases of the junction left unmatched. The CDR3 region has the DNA TGTGCCAGCAGTCATGGGACAGGGGGCTACGAGCAGTACTTC. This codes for CASSHGTGGYEQYF.

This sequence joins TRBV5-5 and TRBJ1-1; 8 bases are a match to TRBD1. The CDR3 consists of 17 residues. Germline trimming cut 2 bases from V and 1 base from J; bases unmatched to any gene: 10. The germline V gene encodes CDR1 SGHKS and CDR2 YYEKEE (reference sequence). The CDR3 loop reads CASSFFQTGAKNTEAFF. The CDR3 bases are TGTGCCAGCAGCTTTTTCCAGACAGGGGCCAAGAACACTGAAGCTTTCTTT.

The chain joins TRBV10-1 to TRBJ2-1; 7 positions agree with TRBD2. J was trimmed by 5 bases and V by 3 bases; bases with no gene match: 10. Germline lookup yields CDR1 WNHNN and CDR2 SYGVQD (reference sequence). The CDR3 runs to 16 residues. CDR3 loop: CASSEGLGRGDNEQFF. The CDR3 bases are TGCGCCAGCAGTGAAGGGTTGGGCCGGGGGGACAATGAGCAGTTCTTC.

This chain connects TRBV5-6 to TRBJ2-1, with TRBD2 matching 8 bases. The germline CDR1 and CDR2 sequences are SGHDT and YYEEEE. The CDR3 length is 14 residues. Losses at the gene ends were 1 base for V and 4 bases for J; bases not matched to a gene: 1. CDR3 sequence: CASSLTSGYNEQFF. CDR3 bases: TGTGCCAGCAGCTTGACTAGCGGATACAATGAGCAGTTCTTC.